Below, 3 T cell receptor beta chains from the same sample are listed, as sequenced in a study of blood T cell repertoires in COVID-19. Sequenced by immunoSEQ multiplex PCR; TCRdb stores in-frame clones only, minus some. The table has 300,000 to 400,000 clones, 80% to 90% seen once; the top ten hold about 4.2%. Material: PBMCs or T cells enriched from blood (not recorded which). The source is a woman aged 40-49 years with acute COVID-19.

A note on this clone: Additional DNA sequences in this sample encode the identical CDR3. CDR3 DNA: TGCAGCGTTGCAGGGGGCCAGACAGATACGCAGTATTTT. This sequence encodes CSVAGGQTDTQYF. This chain uses TRBV29-1 with TRBJ2-3, with TRBD1 matching 8 bases. V lost 4 bases and J lost 3; bases outside the gene matches: 3. CDR1 is SQVTM, CDR2 ANQGSEA, per germline. This CDR3 contains 13 residues.

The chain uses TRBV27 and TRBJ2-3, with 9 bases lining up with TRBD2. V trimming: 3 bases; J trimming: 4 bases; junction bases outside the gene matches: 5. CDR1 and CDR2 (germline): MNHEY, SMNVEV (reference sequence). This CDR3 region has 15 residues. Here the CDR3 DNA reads TGTGCCAGCAGTTTTCGAAGCGGGGGGTCAGATACGCAGTATTTT. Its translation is CASSFRSGGSDTQYF.

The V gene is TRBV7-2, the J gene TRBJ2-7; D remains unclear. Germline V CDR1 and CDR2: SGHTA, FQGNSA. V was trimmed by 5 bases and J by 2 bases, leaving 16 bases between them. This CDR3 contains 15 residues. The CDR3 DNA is TGTGCCAGCAGCCCGGAGAGCTCCCTCCCCTACGAGCAGTACTTC. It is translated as CASSPESSLPYEQYF.